Below, 20 T cell receptor beta chains from the same sample are listed, as sequenced in a study of blood T cell repertoires in COVID-19. Method: immunoSEQ multiplex PCR; TCRdb's copy keeps in-frame clones and lacks some. This sample has roughly 69,000 clones; about four fifths occur once, and the top ten carry 10% to 15%. The sample consisted of peripheral blood. These receptors came from a man aged 45 to 65 with COVID-19, enrolled during active disease.

The chain couples TRBV9 to TRBJ1-3; D possibly corresponds to TRBD1 (5 bases). CDR1 is SGDLS and CDR2 is YYNGEE in the germline V gene. The CDR3 spans 13 residues. The germline V and J ends were trimmed by 6 bases and 3 bases, with 10 bases remaining between them. The CDR3 spells CASTGGVGNTIYF. CDR3 nucleotides: TGTGCCAGCACGGGAGGGGTTGGAAACACCATATATTTT.

The gene calls are TRBV5-6 and TRBJ1-4; TRBD1 is a possible D gene (6 bases). The CDR3 contains 14 residues. The germline V gene encodes CDR1 SGHDT and CDR2 YYEEEE. Trimming removed 5 bases from V and 2 bases from J, with 10 bases in between. The CDR3 here is CASSTGQTNEKLFF. The CDR3 DNA reads TGTGCCAGCAGTACCGGACAGACTAATGAAAAACTGTTTTTT.

The chain employs TRBV29-1 and TRBJ2-3; D possibly corresponds to TRBD2 (6 bases). The CDR3 extends over 11 amino acids. Looked up from germline, CDR1 is SQVTM and CDR2 is ANQGSEA. The V gene lost 6 bases and the J gene lost 3 bases, with 7 bases spanning the gap. This chain's CDR3 is CSVGGTDTQYF. The CDR3, as DNA: TGCAGCGTGGGGGGAACAGATACGCAGTATTTT.

The V and J genes are TRBV30 and TRBJ2-5; 7 bases are a match to TRBD1. Losses at the gene ends were 3 bases for V and 3 bases for J; bases not matched to a gene: 10. The germline V gene has CDR1 GTSNPN and CDR2 SVGIG (reference sequence). This CDR3 comprises 15 residues. The CDR3 loop reads CAWRDRLLLKETQYF. Here the CDR3 DNA reads TGTGCCTGGAGGGACAGGCTGCTATTAAAAGAGACCCAGTACTTC.

This clone was seen once. The gene calls are TRBV30 and TRBJ2-5; 9 nucleotides align to TRBD1. This CDR3 region has 13 residues. V shed 2 bases, J shed 4 bases, and the junction held 2 bases outside the gene matches. CDR1 is GTSNPN, CDR2 SVGIG, per germline (reference sequence). The CDR3 sequence: CAWSTGGTETQYF. The DNA for the CDR3 is TGTGCCTGGAGTACAGGGGGCACAGAGACCCAGTACTTC.

The gene calls are TRBV20-1 and TRBJ2-1; D unclear. The CDR3 contains 11 residues. The germline gives CDR1 DFQATT, CDR2 SNEGSKA (reference sequence). The V end lost 0 bases, the J end lost 13 bases, and 10 bases lay between the germline ends. The CDR3 DNA is TGCAGTGCTAGAGATCCCCCCCTCCAGTTCTTC. It is translated as CSARDPPLQFF.

The J gene is TRBJ1-4, the V gene TRBV28, with D perhaps TRBD1 (5 bases). The ends were cut back, 6 bases at V and 5 bases at J, with 13 bases in the middle. This CDR3 is built from 14 residues. Germline V gene data show CDR1 as MDHEN and CDR2 as SYDVKM. The CDR3 here is CASRMGRENEKLFF. Here the CDR3 DNA reads TGTGCCAGCAGGATGGGACGGGAGAATGAAAAACTGTTTTTT. Full variable domain (rest looked up from reference TRBV28 and TRBJ1-4): DVKVTQSSRYLVKRTGEKVFLECVQDMDHENMFWYRQDPGLGLRLIYFSYDVKMKEKGDIPEGYSVSREKKERFSLILESASTNQTSMYLCASRMGRENEKLFFGSGTQLSVL.

This clone was seen a single time. The CDR3 spells CASSVQGLGPDTQYF. CDR3 sequence (DNA): TGCGCCAGCAGCGTACAGGGGCTGGGCCCAGATACGCAGTATTTT. This sequence joins TRBV5-1 and TRBJ2-3; 7 nucleotides line up with TRBD1. The J segment lost 4 bases and the V segment lost 4 bases, leaving 9 bases of the junction unmatched. Germline V gene sequence: CDR1 SGHRS, CDR2 YFSETQ. The CDR3 covers 15 residues.

V gene TRBV11-1 combines with J gene TRBJ2-3; 7 bases fit TRBD2. With 5 bases clipped from V and 4 bases from J, the junction kept 6 bases outside the gene matches. The CDR3 runs to 14 residues. The germline V gene encodes CDR1 SGHAT and CDR2 FQDESV (reference sequence). For the CDR3, the DNA is TGTGCCAGCAGCATTCAGGGAGGGGCAGATACGCAGTATTTT. Translation: CASSIQGGADTQYF.

This clone was found once. The chain links TRBV18 to TRBJ2-7, with D tentatively TRBD1 (5 bases). V lost 2 bases to trimming and J lost 6 bases, with 17 bases between them. CDR1 is KGHSH, CDR2 LQKENI, per germline. The CDR3 totals 15 residues. The chain's CDR3 is CASSPVQDRGSEQYF. As DNA, the CDR3 is TGTGCCAGCTCACCAGTTCAAGACAGAGGCTCCGAGCAGTACTTC.

The chain links TRBV5-4 to TRBJ2-7; the match to TRBD2 covers 10 bases. The V gene end was trimmed by 10 bases and the J gene end by 1 base; junction bases not matched to a gene: 5. Germline V gives CDR1 SGHNT, CDR2 YYREEE (reference sequence). The CDR3 is 13 residues long. CDR3 DNA sequence: TGTGCCGGTTCTAGCGGGGGTTCCTACGAGCAGTACTTC. Residues: CAGSSGGSYEQYF.

The chain has TRBV5-1 and TRBJ1-5; D may be TRBD1 (5 bases). CDR3 size: 15 residues. Germline values: CDR1 SGHRS, CDR2 YFSETQ. The V end lost 4 bases, the J end lost 0 bases, and 11 bases lay between the germline ends. The CDR3 sequence is CASSPRDFSNQPQHF. CDR3 sequence (DNA): TGCGCCAGCAGCCCCCGGGACTTTAGCAATCAGCCCCAGCATTTT.

The V gene is TRBV6-5, the J gene TRBJ2-4; TRBD1 agrees at 8 bases. The CDR3 consists of 15 residues. Germline CDR1 MNHEY, CDR2 SVGAGI. V was clipped by 6 bases and J by 0 bases; unmatched bases: 4. The chain's CDR3 is CASRDRGLAKNIQYF. DNA of the CDR3: TGTGCCAGCAGAGACAGGGGACTAGCCAAAAACATTCAGTACTTC.

The chain uses TRBV9 and TRBJ2-1; tentative D call: TRBD1 (5 bases). V lost 0 bases and J lost 7, with 14 bases in between. The CDR3 runs to 15 residues. Germline V gene sequence: CDR1 SGDLS, CDR2 YYNGEE. This CDR3 is CASSVALGRVNEQFF. Written as DNA, the CDR3 is TGTGCCAGCAGCGTAGCTCTAGGCAGGGTAAATGAGCAGTTCTTC.

The chain uses TRBV9 and TRBJ1-6; D gene ambiguous. There are 13 residues in the CDR3. Trimming left V 0 bases short and J 11 bases short, with 9 bases between. The V gene's germline CDR1 is SGDLS and CDR2 YYNGEE. The DNA of the CDR3 is TGTGCCAGCAGCGTAGCTCAGTGGCCACCCCTCCACTTT. Protein sequence: CASSVAQWPPLHF.

V usage is TRBV2 and J usage is TRBJ1-3; perhaps TRBD1 as D (6 bases). Germline V gene sequence: CDR1 SNHLY, CDR2 FYNNEI. V lost 7 bases to trimming and J lost 0 bases, with 13 bases between them. This CDR3 has 15 residues. The CDR3 region is CASNGGPSSGNTIYF. The CDR3 DNA reads TGTGCCAGCAATGGGGGCCCGAGCTCTGGAAACACCATATATTTT.

The rearrangement joins TRBV6-5 to TRBJ1-6; D is unclear. V was clipped by 0 bases and J by 6 bases, with 12 bases between them. The CDR3 has 16 amino acids. Germline loops: CDR1 MNHEY, CDR2 SVGAGI. The CDR3 spells CASSYSIANLNSPLHF. In DNA, the CDR3 is TGTGCCAGCAGTTACTCGATCGCGAACCTTAATTCACCCCTCCACTTT.

The genes are TRBV6-6 and TRBJ1-6; the match to TRBD1 covers 7 bases. The germline gives CDR1 MNHNY, CDR2 SVGAGI (reference sequence). CDR3 length equals 16 residues. V lost 5 bases and J lost 1; bases outside the gene matches: 5. The CDR3 loop reads CASSPDRASYNSPLHF. CDR3 coding DNA: TGTGCCAGCAGTCCTGACAGGGCGTCCTATAATTCACCCCTCCACTTT.

The chain has TRBV30 and TRBJ2-6; 11 bases are a match to TRBD1. Germline lookup yields CDR1 GTSNPN and CDR2 SVGIG (reference sequence). The CDR3 has 18 residues. Trimming at V came to 3 bases and at J to 2 bases, leaving 9 bases not matched to a gene. The CDR3: CAWREDRGRSPGANVLTF. The CDR3 DNA reads TGTGCCTGGAGGGAGGACAGGGGGCGCAGTCCTGGGGCCAACGTCCTGACTTTC.

This clone has more than one count but fewer than ten. The chain joins TRBV5-1 to TRBJ1-2; a weak D match, TRBD1 (5 bases). CDR3 length: 14 residues. The V gene lost 0 bases and the J gene lost 4 bases, with 10 bases spanning the gap. CDR1 is SGHRS, CDR2 YFSETQ, per germline. The CDR3 bases are TGCGCCAGCAGCTTGGGACAGTTGGCCTATGGCTACACCTTC. Translation gives CASSLGQLAYGYTF.